The entry that follows covers one T cell receptor beta chain sequence. This record belongs to a study of blood T cell repertoires in COVID-19. The wider study: Collection of acute and convalescent COVID-19 samples took place in the United States, Italy and Spain. Sources were T cells, B-cell-depleted T cells, or PBMCs; the material itself was cDNA or gDNA.

In the source study's methods: Nucleated cell number was recorded as an estimate derived from reference gene primer amplification. Libraries were prepared by immunoSEQ multiplex PCR; TCRdb keeps only in-frame clonotypes and omits some of them. The V and J calls and the clone size are those of that table, but D and trimming were determined from the DNA. The table shows about 310,000 clones, with around 87% occurring only once. The ends were cut back, 11 bases at V and 7 bases at J, with 14 bases in the middle. Germline-derived CDR1 and CDR2 are SNHLY and FYNNEI. The CDR3 is made up of 11 amino acids. The chain joins TRBV2 to TRBJ1-1; the D gene is possibly TRBD1 (6 bases). Source material: peripheral blood. This clonotype was sampled from a man aged 50 to 60 with active or convalescent COVID-19. CDR3 coding DNA: TGTGCCCGCCGAGGGGGGGTTGAAGCTTTCTTT. Its translation: CARRGGVEAFF.